Presented here are 12 T cell receptor beta chains from one specimen sequenced in a study of cytotoxic CD8 clonotypes in ibrutinib-treated CLL (dated by TCRdb to the early 2020s). According to the study, the label for this sample's time point signals: approximately twelve months on ibrutinib. Library generation was performed with the immunoSEQ multiplex PCR assay. Imported from immuneACCESS, the table was reduced by TCRdb to in-frame sequences with V and J called. These copies leave out some clones; in studies compared against another copy, an unresolved V gene accounts for under half, and the cause of the remainder is not known. This sample holds 150,000 or so clones; around three quarters were observed only once. The biggest ten clones account for approximately 30% of the sample. Sample: PBMCs, taken after 12 months of ibrutinib treatment. The receptor set was obtained from a human donor with chronic lymphocytic leukemia.

The chain uses TRBV12-5 and TRBJ1-1; 9 bases match TRBD1. Germline CDR1 LGHNT, CDR2 FRNRAP. Germline trimming cut 7 bases from V and 7 bases from J; bases unmatched to any gene: 16. The CDR3 has 16 amino acids. CDR3 sequence (DNA): TGTGCTAGTGCCACTAACAGGGGGCTGGGAGTCGGTGAAGCTTTCTTT. Amino acid sequence: CASATNRGLGVGEAFF.

The chain links TRBV5-8 to TRBJ1-3; D is possibly TRBD1 (5 bases). The germline V gene encodes CDR1 SGHTS and CDR2 YDEGEE. The CDR3 has 15 residues. Trimming cost V 4 bases and J 0 bases, with 11 bases left between them. The CDR3 sequence: CASSAGRLSGNTIYF. CDR3 coding DNA: TGTGCCAGCAGCGCGGGACGGCTCTCTGGAAACACCATATATTTT.

The chain has TRBV28 and TRBJ2-3; D may match TRBD1 or TRBD2 (5 bases each). Germline V CDR1 and CDR2: MDHEN, SYDVKM. The CDR3 is made up of 15 amino acids. Trimming pared 4 bases from V and 7 bases from J, leaving 18 bases between. CDR3 bases: TGTGCCAGCAGTTCCCCGGGGACGGAAACCCATACGCAGTATTTT. It translates to CASSSPGTETHTQYF.

The J gene is TRBJ1-1, the V gene TRBV6-5, with unresolved D. The germline CDR1 and CDR2 sequences are MNHEY and SVGAGI. V lost 0 bases, J lost 3 bases, and 5 bases lay in between. CDR3 length: 13 residues. CDR3 coding DNA: TGTGCCAGCAGTTACTCGAGGTACACTGAAGCTTTCTTT. The encoded protein is CASSYSRYTEAFF.

The rearrangement joins TRBV6-1 to TRBJ1-3; D may be TRBD1 (6 bases). The V gene's germline CDR1 is MNHNS and CDR2 SASEGT. This CDR3 has 15 amino acids. Trimming shortened V by 2 bases and J by 4 bases, and 12 bases separated the two germline ends. The CDR3 DNA reads TGTGCCAGCAGTGAATCCTCAGGGGAAGGAAACACCATATATTTT. Protein product: CASSESSGEGNTIYF.

The J gene is TRBJ2-3, the V gene TRBV28; D remains unclear. The CDR3 is made up of 13 amino acids. With 7 bases removed from V and 0 bases from J, the gap between germline ends came to 8 bases. Per germline, CDR1 MDHEN and CDR2 SYDVKM. The CDR3 nucleotides read TGTGCCAGCATCGAGGCTAGCACAGATACGCAGTATTTT. This sequence encodes CASIEASTDTQYF.

The chain recombines TRBV2 with TRBJ2-1; 9 bases align to TRBD1. V gave up 6 bases and J gave up 8 bases; unmatched junction bases: 8. The CDR3 sequence is 14 residues long. Germline loops: CDR1 SNHLY, CDR2 FYNNEI. The DNA of the CDR3 is TGTGCCAGCAGGGATACCGGGACAGGGTATGAGCAGTTCTTC. This translates into CASRDTGTGYEQFF.

The rearrangement joins TRBV28 to TRBJ1-5; D ambiguous. The germline V gene encodes CDR1 MDHEN and CDR2 SYDVKM. V was shortened by 3 bases and J by 6 bases, with 12 bases between the two germline ends. There are 14 residues in the CDR3. This CDR3 is CASSFSYRSQPQHF. CDR3 nucleotides: TGTGCCAGCAGTTTCTCGTACCGTAGTCAGCCCCAGCATTTT.

The gene calls are TRBV4-1 and TRBJ1-1; the match to TRBD1 covers 7 bases. Trimming at V came to 3 bases and at J to 6 bases, leaving 10 bases not matched to a gene. This CDR3 region has 15 residues. Germline CDR1 and CDR2: MGHRA and YSYEKL. The CDR3 here is CASSQKAGTAPEAFF. The DNA of the CDR3 is TGCGCCAGCAGCCAGAAGGCCGGGACAGCCCCTGAAGCTTTCTTT.

The chain couples TRBV30 to TRBJ1-2; D is ambiguous. The CDR3 sequence is 10 residues long. V gave up 6 bases and J gave up 7 bases, with 9 bases separating them. CDR1 is GTSNPN and CDR2 is SVGIG in the germline V gene (reference sequence). The CDR3 nucleotides read TGTGCCTGCTCGCTGGGTGGCTACACCTTC. This translates into CACSLGGYTF.

V usage is TRBV7-8 and J usage is TRBJ2-3; D remains ambiguous. The length of the CDR3 is 12 residues. Germline lookup yields CDR1 SGHVS and CDR2 FQNEAQ. The ends were cut back, 2 bases at V and 4 bases at J, with 4 bases in the middle. This CDR3 reads CASSLIADTQYF. In nucleotides, the CDR3 is TGTGCCAGCAGCTTAATCGCAGATACGCAGTATTTT.

V and J are TRBV7-9 and TRBJ2-7; TRBD2 agrees at 9 bases. V lost 6 bases to trimming and J lost 2 bases; unmatched junction nucleotides: 5. This CDR3 has 14 residues. Germline CDR1 is SEHNR and CDR2 is FQNEAQ (reference sequence). The CDR3 DNA reads as TGTGCCAGCAGACCAGCGGGGGGAGCCTACGAGCAGTACTTC. It yields the protein CASRPAGGAYEQYF. Full variable domain (remainder filled in from reference TRBV7-9 and TRBJ2-7): DTGVSQNPRHKITKRGQNVTFRCDPISEHNRLYWYRQTLGQGPEFLTYFQNEAQLEKSRLLSDRFSAERPKGSFSTLEIQRTEQGDSAMYLCASRPAGGAYEQYFGPGTRLTVT.